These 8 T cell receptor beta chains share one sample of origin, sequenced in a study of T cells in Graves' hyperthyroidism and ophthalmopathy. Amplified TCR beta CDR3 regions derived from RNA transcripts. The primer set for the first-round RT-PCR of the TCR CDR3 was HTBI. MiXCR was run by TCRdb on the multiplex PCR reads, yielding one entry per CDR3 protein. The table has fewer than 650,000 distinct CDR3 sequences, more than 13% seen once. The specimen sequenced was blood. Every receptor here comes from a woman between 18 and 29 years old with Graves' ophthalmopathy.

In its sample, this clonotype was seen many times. CDR3 loop: CASSLGGSGGQPQHF. The CDR3 bases are TGTGCCAGCAGTTTAGGGGGATCGGGGGGCCAGCCCCAGCATTTT. This rearrangement joins TRBV28 to TRBJ1-5; possible D gene TRBD1, 6 bases. Trimming removed 2 bases from V and 7 bases from J, with 15 bases in between. Germline CDR1 MDHEN, CDR2 SYDVKM. CDR3 length: 15 residues. Full variable domain (remainder filled in from reference TRBV28 and TRBJ1-5): DVKVTQSSRYLVKRTGEKVFLECVQDMDHENMFWYRQDPGLGLRLIYFSYDVKMKEKGDIPEGYSVSREKKERFSLILESASTNQTSMYLCASSLGGSGGQPQHFGDGTRLSIL.

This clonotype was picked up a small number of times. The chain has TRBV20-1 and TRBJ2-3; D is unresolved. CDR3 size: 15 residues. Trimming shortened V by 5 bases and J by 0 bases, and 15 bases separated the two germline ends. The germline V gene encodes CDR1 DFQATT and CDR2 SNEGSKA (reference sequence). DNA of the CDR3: TGCAGTGCTGTCGACCCGAGGATAAGCACAGATACGCAGTATTTT. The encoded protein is CSAVDPRISTDTQYF.

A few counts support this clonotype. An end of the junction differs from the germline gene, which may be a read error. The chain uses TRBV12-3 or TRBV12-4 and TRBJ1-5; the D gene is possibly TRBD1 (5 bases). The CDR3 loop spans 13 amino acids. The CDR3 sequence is CASSLEGTQAQHF. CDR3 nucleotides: TGTGCCAGCAGTTTGGAAGGGACTCAGGCCCAGCATTTT.

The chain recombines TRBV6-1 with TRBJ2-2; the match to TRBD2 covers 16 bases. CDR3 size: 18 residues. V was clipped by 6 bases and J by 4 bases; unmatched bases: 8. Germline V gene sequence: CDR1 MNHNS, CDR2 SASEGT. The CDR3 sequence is CASRMGLAGGRGTGELFF. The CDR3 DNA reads TGTGCCAGCAGAATGGGACTAGCGGGAGGGAGGGGCACCGGGGAGCTGTTTTTT.

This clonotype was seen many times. The CDR3 loop reads CASSSGRKDTQYF. CDR3 sequence (DNA): TGTGCCAGCAGTTCTGGACGAAAAGATACGCAGTATTTT. The gene calls are TRBV12-3 or TRBV12-4 and TRBJ2-3; D not certain. The CDR3 runs to 13 residues. V lost 4 bases and J lost 5, with 10 bases in between.

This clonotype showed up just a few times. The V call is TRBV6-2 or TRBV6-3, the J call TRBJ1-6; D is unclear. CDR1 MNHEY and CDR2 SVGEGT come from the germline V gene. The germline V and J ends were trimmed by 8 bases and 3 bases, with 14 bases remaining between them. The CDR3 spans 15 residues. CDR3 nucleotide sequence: TGTGCCAGCCGTCCACGGGAACACTATAATTCACCCCTCCACTTT. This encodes CASRPREHYNSPLHF.

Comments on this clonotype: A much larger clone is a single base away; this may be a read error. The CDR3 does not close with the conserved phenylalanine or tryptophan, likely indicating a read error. Here the CDR3 DNA reads TGTGCCAGCAGGAAGCTGGGGGCGGGACCGGGGGAGACCCAGTACTTA. Translating gives CASRKLGAGPGETQYL. The rearrangement links TRBV27 to TRBJ2-5; TRBD1 or TRBD2 may be the D gene (6 bases each). This CDR3 spans 16 amino acids. Between the trimmed V and J ends, which lost 6 bases and 5 bases, there was a span of 22 bases. Germline loops: CDR1 MNHEY, CDR2 SMNVEV (reference sequence).

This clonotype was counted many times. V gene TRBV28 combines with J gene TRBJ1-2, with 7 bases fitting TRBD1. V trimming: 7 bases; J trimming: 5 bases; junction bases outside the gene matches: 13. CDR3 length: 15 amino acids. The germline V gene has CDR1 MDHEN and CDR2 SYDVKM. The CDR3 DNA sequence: TGTGCCAGCAAGGCGAGCGTCGGGACAGATTATGGCTACACCTTC. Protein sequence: CASKASVGTDYGYTF.